The source of this T cell receptor (beta chain) is a study of blood T cell repertoires in COVID-19. Across the study: There were acute and convalescent COVID-19 samples, and they came from the United States, Italy and Spain. Sample material is recorded as cDNA or gDNA derived from T cells, B-cell-depleted T cells, or PBMCs.

In the original processing: Reference gene primer amplification in the assay estimated nucleated cell counts. This table comes from immunoSEQ multiplex PCR, and its TCRdb copy is limited to in-frame clones, with some not included. V, J and clone size derive from that table, while D and trimming were established from the DNA sequence. This sample yields 300,000 or so clones, of which approximately 87% are seen a single time; around 7.8% belongs to the top ten. This CDR3 is 16 amino acids long. The V and J ends lost 0 bases and 8 bases, in that order; junction bases with no gene match: 9. Germline CDR1 ENHRY, CDR2 SYGVKD.

The genes are TRBV10-3 and TRBJ2-1, with 8 bases fitting TRBD2. The TCR comes from a woman in her fifties or sixties who had recovered from COVID-19. Sequencing was done on a sample of peripheral blood. The CDR3 DNA reads TGTGCCATCAGTGAGTCTCTTAGCGGGGACGGAGATGAGCAGTTCTTC. Translated, it gives CAISESLSGDGDEQFF.